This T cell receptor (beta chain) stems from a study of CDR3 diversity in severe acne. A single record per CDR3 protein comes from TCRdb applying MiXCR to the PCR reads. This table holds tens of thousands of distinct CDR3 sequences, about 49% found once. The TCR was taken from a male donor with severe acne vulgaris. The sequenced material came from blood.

CDR3 nucleotide sequence: TGCAGCTATCGGGACAGGCCGCCCTACGAGCAGTACTTC. Encoded protein: CSYRDRPPYEQYF. V is TRBV20-1 and J is TRBJ2-7; 8 positions match TRBD1. The CDR3 is 13 residues long. Germline V lookup: CDR1 DFQATT, CDR2 SNEGSKA (reference sequence).